This TCR beta chain was identified in a study of T cell changes during pregnancy in multiple sclerosis (dated by TCRdb to about 2019). General notes on the study: The study looked at changes in the T cell repertoire across pregnancy in women with multiple sclerosis.

Spanning cysteine to phenylalanine, the CDR3 consists of 15 amino acids. Here the CDR3 DNA is all that survives: 45 bases in frame from base 1. CDR1 and CDR2, per the germline V gene, are MDHEN and SYDVKM. V has 2 bases trimmed and J has 4 bases trimmed; junction bases matching no gene number 7. The method was the immunoSEQ multiplex PCR assay. This immuneACCESS table, as held by TCRdb, lists in-frame sequences with V and J called but not all clones. Of the missing ones, under half trace to an unresolved V gene in checked studies; the others have no known cause. In this sample the table shows about 50,000 clones, 80% to 95% of which occur a single time. Of the sample, 0.39% falls within the top ten clones. As regards this clone: No cognate antigen has been identified for it. Base qualities are not provided; no much larger clone lies one nucleotide away.

Sample: CD4+ T cells from peripheral blood mononuclear cells, taken after pregnancy. The chain joins TRBV28 to TRBJ2-5; 7 central nucleotides agree with TRBD2. This sequence was found in a female donor with multiple sclerosis, enrolled in a pregnancy study. CDR3 loop: CASSLGGRVRETQYF. DNA sequence: TGTGCCAGCAGTTTAGGTGGGAGGGTCAGAGAGACCCAGTACTTC.